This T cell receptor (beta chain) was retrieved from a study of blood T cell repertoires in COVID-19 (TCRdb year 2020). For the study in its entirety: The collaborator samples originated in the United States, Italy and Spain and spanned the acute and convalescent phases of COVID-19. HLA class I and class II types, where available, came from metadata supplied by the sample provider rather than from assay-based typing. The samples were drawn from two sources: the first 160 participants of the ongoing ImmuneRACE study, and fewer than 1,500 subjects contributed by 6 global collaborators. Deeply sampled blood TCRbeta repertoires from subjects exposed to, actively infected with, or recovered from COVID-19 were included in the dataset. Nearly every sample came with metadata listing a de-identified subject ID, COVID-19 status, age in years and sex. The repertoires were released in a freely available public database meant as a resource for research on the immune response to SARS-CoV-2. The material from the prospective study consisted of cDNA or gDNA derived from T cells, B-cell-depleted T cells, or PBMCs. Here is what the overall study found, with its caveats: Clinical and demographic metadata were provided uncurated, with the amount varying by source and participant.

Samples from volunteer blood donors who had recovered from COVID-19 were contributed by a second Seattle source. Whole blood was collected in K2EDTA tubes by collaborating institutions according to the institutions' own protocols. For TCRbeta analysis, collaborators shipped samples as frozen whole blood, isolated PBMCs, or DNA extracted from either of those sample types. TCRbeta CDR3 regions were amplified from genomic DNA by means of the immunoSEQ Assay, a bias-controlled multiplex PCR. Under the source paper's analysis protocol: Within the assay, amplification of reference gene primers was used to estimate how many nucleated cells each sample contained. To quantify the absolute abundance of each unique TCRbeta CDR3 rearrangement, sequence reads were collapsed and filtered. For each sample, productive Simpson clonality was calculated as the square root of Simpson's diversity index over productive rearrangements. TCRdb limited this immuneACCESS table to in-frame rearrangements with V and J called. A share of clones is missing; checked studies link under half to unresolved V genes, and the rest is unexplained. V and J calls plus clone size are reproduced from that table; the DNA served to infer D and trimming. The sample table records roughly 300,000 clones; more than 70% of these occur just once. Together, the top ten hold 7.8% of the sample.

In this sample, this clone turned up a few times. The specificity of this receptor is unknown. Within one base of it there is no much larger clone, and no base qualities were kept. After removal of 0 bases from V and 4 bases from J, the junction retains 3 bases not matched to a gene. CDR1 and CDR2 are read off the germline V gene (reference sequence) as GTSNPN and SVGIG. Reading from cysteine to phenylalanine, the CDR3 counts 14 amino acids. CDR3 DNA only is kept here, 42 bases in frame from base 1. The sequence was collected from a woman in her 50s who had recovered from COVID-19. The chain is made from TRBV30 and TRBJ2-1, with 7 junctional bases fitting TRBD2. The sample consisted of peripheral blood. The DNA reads TGTGCCTGGAGTGTCTGGGAGGGATACAATGAGCAGTTCTTC. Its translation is CAWSVWEGYNEQFF.